This is a list of T cell receptor beta chains from one sample in a study of blood T cell repertoires in COVID-19. Here immunoSEQ multiplex PCR was the method, and the copy in TCRdb shows in-frame clones only, minus some. The sample has approximately 30,000 clones, roughly three quarters seen once; the top ten hold about 40%. The source material was peripheral blood. The receptor set was obtained from a man aged 65 to 79 with acute or convalescent COVID-19. CDR3s include the opening cysteine and the closing phenylalanine or tryptophan.

v_gene	j_gene	CDR3aa
TRBV12-3/TRBV12-4	TRBJ1-2	CASSPGSENGYTF
TRBV27	TRBJ2-3	CASSFGTGVDTQYF
TRBV4-1	TRBJ1-1	CASSQESSLNTEAFF
TRBV2	TRBJ1-5	CASSETRMQPQHF
TRBV11-2	TRBJ2-6	CASSPNLAGGPGANVLTF
TRBV4-3	TRBJ1-2	CASSQELQGNYGYTF
TRBV4-1	TRBJ2-6	CASSQDGQQASGANVLTF
TRBV5-1	TRBJ1-2	CASSLVSSDYGYTF
TRBV30	TRBJ2-3	CAWKDFTGADTQYF
TRBV6-5	TRBJ2-5	CASSWTGRETQYF
TRBV5-4	TRBJ2-3	CASSLGLAADTQYF
TRBV18	TRBJ2-2	CASSPQGITGELFF
TRBV5-4	TRBJ2-1	CASSSGGSNEQFF
TRBV6-2/TRBV6-3	TRBJ1-5	CASSYEYSNQPQHF
TRBV2	TRBJ1-5	CASHTETNQPQHF
TRBV3-1/TRBV3-2	TRBJ1-6	CASSPLGTVGNSPLHF
TRBV24-1	TRBJ1-5	CATSDLNQPQHF
TRBV5-6	TRBJ2-7	CASSSGTGFYEQYF
TRBV11-3	TRBJ2-2	CASSLALGTQLFF
TRBV2	TRBJ1-2	CASSYGPYYGYTF
TRBV11-2	TRBJ2-7	CASTKTSGTYEQYF
TRBV4-3	TRBJ2-2	CASSQDFLAANTGELFF
TRBV14	TRBJ2-1	CASARAGVPYNEQFF
TRBV6-2/TRBV6-3	TRBJ1-1	CASSGGQGVLAFF
TRBV24-1	TRBJ2-2	CATSTSGRSWAGELFF
TRBV4-2	TRBJ2-1	CASGGLAGEPSSYNEQFF
TRBV6-5	TRBJ1-5	CASSEGFATNQPQHF
TRBV18	TRBJ1-5	CASSIGTGNSNQPQHF
TRBV10-3	TRBJ2-3	CAISSGQTNTDTQYF
TRBV28	TRBJ2-7	CASSLGGVPSYEQYF
TRBV19	TRBJ1-1	CASSTTSGTGGTEAFF
TRBV5-8	TRBJ1-1	CASSWGTGGRGPEAFF
TRBV28	TRBJ1-2	CASSGQIGGIVF
TRBV7-7	TRBJ2-5	CASSPGSHGGWETQYF
TRBV6-5	TRBJ1-2	CASSPGTIYGYTF
TRBV21-1	TRBJ1-3	CASSKHLPRPGTIYF
TRBV2	TRBJ2-5	CASRLRTSQETQYF
TRBV12-3/TRBV12-4	TRBJ1-5	CASNYRSGQPQHF
TRBV27	TRBJ2-7	CASSFAISSYEQYF
TRBV9	TRBJ1-1	CASSVQWNTEAFF
TRBV7-3	TRBJ2-1	CASSLTTGLPGNEQFF
TRBV7-3	TRBJ2-7	CASLNRAYEQYF
TRBV28	TRBJ2-1	CASSSGLEYNEQFF
TRBV19	TRBJ1-5	CASSQYRGNQPQHF
TRBV29-1	TRBJ1-2	CSVTQGQPYGYTF
TRBV28	TRBJ2-5	CASSPPGLAGETQYF
TRBV28	TRBJ1-2	CASSSNRAHGYTF
TRBV5-1	TRBJ2-7	CASSLGDRPYEQYF
TRBV29-1	TRBJ2-1	CSVEIYRAEQFF
TRBV19	TRBJ1-6	CASRPGQFSPLHF
TRBV2	TRBJ1-2	CASTRQGNYYGYTF
TRBV15	TRBJ2-7	CATSRDRLSGDEQYF
TRBV28	TRBJ2-1	CASIYQGGRAGDEQFF
TRBV19	TRBJ1-1	CASNGQGNTEAFF